This T cell receptor beta chain was obtained from a study of vaccination effects on CD4 cells after COVID-19. The overall study: Vaccination followed sampling of two convalescent patients by 16 days and one week respectively. Study findings and constraints: After vaccination, at late timepoints, clones induced by infection and by vaccine contracted markedly. Following vaccination, convalescents' spike-reactive clones were mostly new ones induced by the vaccine.

Details on this clone: The antigen remains undetermined. Other DNA sequences of this sample code for an identical CDR3.

The V and J ends lost 2 bases and 1 base respectively, with 6 bases between them. CDR3 length: 13 amino acids. Per germline, CDR1 SGHRS and CDR2 YFSETQ. Around day 10 of culture, CD4+ T cells were separated out. TCRdb keeps only in-frame clones here, not all; method: immunoSEQ multiplex PCR. Seen here are about 64,000 clones, 72% observed once, and the top ten hold 20% to 25%. The sequencing here drew on CD4+ T cells from PBMCs cultured without peptide, taken before COVID-19 vaccination. This sequence originates from a human donor who had a prior SARS-CoV-2 infection. The chain recombines TRBV5-1 with TRBJ1-1, with D tentatively TRBD1 (6 bases). The CDR3 coding sequence is TGCGCCAGCAGCTTACAGGGGAACACTGAAGCTTTCTTT. Translation: CASSLQGNTEAFF.